Listed here are 21 T cell receptor beta chains from one sample, sequenced in a study of T cells in Graves' hyperthyroidism and ophthalmopathy. RNA transcripts yielded amplified TCR beta CDR3 regions. With the HTBI primer set, the TCR CDR3 went through a first round of RT-PCR. TCRdb called the multiplex PCR reads again in MiXCR, with one record for every CDR3 protein. In the table there are about 400,000 distinct CDR3 sequences, less than 20% of which are singletons. The specimen sequenced was blood. The receptors were sampled from a woman younger than 30 with Graves' hyperthyroidism.

Only a few counts were recorded for this clonotype. The chain has TRBV19 and TRBJ2-3; D is uncertain. Trimming took 4 bases from V and 4 from J, leaving 6 bases between them. This CDR3 is 12 amino acids long. Germline CDR1 is LNHDA and CDR2 is SQIVND (reference sequence). CDR3 nucleotide sequence: TGTGCCAGTAGTAAGTTCCCAGATACGCAGTATTTT. It specifies CASSKFPDTQYF.

This clonotype appeared many times. The chain recombines TRBV6-1 with TRBJ2-6, with D possibly TRBD2 on 5 matching bases. V was shortened by 11 bases and J by 3 bases, with 17 bases between the two germline ends. Germline V gene lookup returns CDR1 MNHNS and CDR2 SASEGT. The CDR3 has 15 residues. The CDR3 loop is CAVRENWGGANVLTF. The DNA for the CDR3 is TGTGCCGTTAGGGAGAACTGGGGTGGGGCCAACGTCCTGACTTTC.

This clonotype has more than one count but fewer than ten. J is TRBJ1-2 and V is TRBV19; D perhaps matches TRBD1 (6 bases). The CDR3 totals 14 residues. The germline CDR1 and CDR2 sequences are LNHDA and SQIVND (reference sequence). With 4 bases removed from V and 8 bases from J, the gap between germline ends came to 17 bases. The DNA of the CDR3 is TGTGCCAGTAGTACTCCACAGGCTCAGGGGGGCTACACCTTC. Amino acid sequence: CASSTPQAQGGYTF.

This clonotype was seen repeatedly, ten times or more. The rearrangement joins TRBV27 to TRBJ2-3, with TRBD2 identical over 10 bases. Germline CDR1 and CDR2: MNHEY and SMNVEV (reference sequence). The CDR3 has 15 residues. V lost 3 bases to trimming and J lost 5 bases; unmatched junction nucleotides: 5. The CDR3 sequence is CASSFLAGAGDTQYF. CDR3 sequence (DNA): TGTGCCAGCAGTTTCCTAGCGGGAGCCGGAGATACGCAGTATTTT.

This clonotype has a count of ten or more. The chain is built from TRBV20-1 and TRBJ2-2; a weak D match, TRBD1 (6 bases). CDR1 and CDR2 from the germline V gene are DFQATT and SNEGSKA (reference sequence). Trimming removed 6 bases at V and 2 bases at J, with 16 bases between. The CDR3 is 15 amino acids. The CDR3 DNA is TGCAGTGCCGCTATTCCAGGGGACAACACCGGGGAGCTGTTTTTT. Protein product: CSAAIPGDNTGELFF.

As to this clonotype: A much larger clone lies one base from this, so it may be a read error. The chain couples TRBV29-1 to TRBJ1-1; a possible D gene is TRBD1 (5 bases). This CDR3 is built from 15 residues. Germline V gene lookup returns CDR1 SQVTM and CDR2 ANQGSEA. V lost 4 bases and J lost 1, with 16 bases in between. CDR3 region: CSVGGLRGENTEAFF. The CDR3 coding sequence is TGCAGCGTTGGGGGACTAAGGGGAGAGAACACTGAAGCTTTCTTT.

J is TRBJ2-5 and V is TRBV9, with TRBD2 matching 10 bases. CDR3 length: 17 residues. Germline CDR1 reads SGDLS; CDR2 reads YYNGEE. V lost 1 base and J lost 4; bases outside the gene matches: 10. The CDR3 region is CASSVWDSGGQLETQYF. The CDR3 coding sequence is TGTGCCAGCAGCGTATGGGATAGCGGGGGGCAACTAGAGACCCAGTACTTC.

This clonotype was seen a handful of times. The chain couples TRBV30 to TRBJ1-6; D gene unclear. From germline, CDR1 is GTSNPN and CDR2 SVGIG (reference sequence). V gave up 5 bases and J gave up 3 bases, with 11 bases separating them. The CDR3 has 14 residues. The chain's CDR3 is CAWSPADYNSPLHF. CDR3 bases: TGTGCCTGGTCCCCGGCTGACTATAATTCACCCCTCCACTTT.

This clonotype was recorded at least ten times. This rearrangement joins TRBV7-8 to TRBJ1-5, with D hard to call. The V end was cut by 7 bases, the J end by 0 bases, with 13 bases between. The CDR3 is 15 residues long. Germline values: CDR1 SGHVS, CDR2 FQNEAQ. The CDR3 DNA reads TGTGCCAGCATCCTAGGACCCCCTAGCAATCAGCCCCAGCATTTT. Its translation is CASILGPPSNQPQHF.

The chain uses TRBV5-4 and TRBJ2-3, with D uncertain. The CDR3 runs to 16 residues. Germline V gene sequence: CDR1 SGHNT, CDR2 YYREEE (reference sequence). V dropped 3 bases and J dropped 2 bases, with 16 bases sitting between them. The CDR3 bases are TGTGCCAGCAGCTCCCGCTACCAATTCAACACAGATACGCAGTATTTT. It codes for CASSSRYQFNTDTQYF.

CDR3 DNA sequence: TGTGCCACCAGCAGTCGGACAGGGGAAAACACCGGGGAGCTGTTTTTT. Protein product: CATSSRTGENTGELFF. This rearrangement joins TRBV15 to TRBJ2-2; TRBD1 matches 9 bases. The CDR3 totals 16 residues. The V gene end was trimmed by 3 bases and the J gene end by 2 bases; junction bases not matched to a gene: 4. The germline V gene encodes CDR1 LNHNV and CDR2 YYDKDF (reference sequence). Looking up the rest from reference TRBV15 and TRBJ2-2 gives the full variable domain: DAMVIQNPRYQVTQFGKPVTLSCSQTLNHNVMYWYQQKSSQAPKLLFHYYDKDFNNEADTPDNFQSRRPNTSFCFLDIRSPGLGDTAMYLCATSSRTGENTGELFFGEGSRLTVL.

This clonotype was picked up many times. J is TRBJ1-5 and V is TRBV28; D call uncertain. This CDR3 comprises 16 residues. Between the trimmed V and J ends, which lost 4 bases and 0 bases, there was a span of 13 bases. Germline V gene lookup returns CDR1 MDHEN and CDR2 SYDVKM. Here the CDR3 reads CASSSRTSFSNQPQHF. The DNA of the CDR3 is TGTGCCAGCAGTTCCCGGACCAGCTTTAGCAATCAGCCCCAGCATTTT.

The chain carries TRBV9 and TRBJ2-2, with unresolved D. The length of the CDR3 is 13 residues. The V and J ends lost 1 base and 2 bases respectively, with 3 bases between them. Per the germline V gene, CDR1 is SGDLS and CDR2 is YYNGEE. The CDR3 here is CASSVFNTGELFF. The DNA of the CDR3 is TGTGCCAGCAGCGTATTCAACACCGGGGAGCTGTTTTTT. Combining the CDR3 with reference TRBV9 and TRBJ2-2 gives the whole variable domain DSGVTQTPKHLITATGQRVTLRCSPRSGDLSVYWYQQSLDQGLQFLIQYYNGEERAKGNILERFSAQQFPDLHSELNLSSLELGDSALYFCASSVFNTGELFFGEGSRLTVL.

This clonotype appeared a few times. This chain uses TRBV7-6 with TRBJ2-5; 14 bases are a match to TRBD2. The V gene's germline CDR1 is SGHVS and CDR2 FNYEAQ. Trimming cost V 5 bases and J 1 base; bases outside gene matches: 6. This CDR3 has 17 amino acids. The CDR3 DNA sequence: TGTGCCAGCAGCGAGAGACTAGCGGGAGGGCCCCAAGAGACCCAGTACTTC. Its translation: CASSERLAGGPQETQYF.

This clonotype was seen at least ten times. The chain couples TRBV11-3 to TRBJ2-2; possibly TRBD1 for D (6 bases). The germline gives CDR1 SGHNT, CDR2 YENEEA. The CDR3 has 15 amino acids. The V end lost 6 bases, the J end lost 1 base, and 12 bases lay between the germline ends. The CDR3 bases are TGTGCCAGCAGTGTTACAGGGATGAACACCGGGGAGCTGTTTTTT. It codes for CASSVTGMNTGELFF.

The table lists this clonotype with many counts. V usage is TRBV7-8 and J usage is TRBJ1-2; D perhaps matches TRBD1 (6 bases). Germline CDR1 and CDR2: SGHVS and FQNEAQ. The CDR3 spans 15 residues. Trimming removed 1 base from V and 4 bases from J, with 13 bases in between. The CDR3 bases are TGTGCCAGCAGCTTAGGTGACAGGCTGACCTATGGCTACACCTTC. Amino acid sequence: CASSLGDRLTYGYTF. The full variable domain, rest sourced from reference TRBV7-8 and TRBJ1-2, is GAGVSQSPRYKVAKRGQDVALRCDPISGHVSLFWYQQALGQGPEFLTYFQNEAQLDKSGLPSDRFFAERPEGSVSTLKIQRTQQEDSAVYLCASSLGDRLTYGYTFGSGTRLTVV.

This clonotype was seen a handful of times. CDR3 residues: CASSSRTSGRFRNEQFF. The CDR3 nucleotides read TGTGCCAGCAGTTCGAGGACTAGCGGGAGGTTCAGGAATGAGCAGTTCTTC. The chain links TRBV12-3 or TRBV12-4 to TRBJ2-1, with 14 positions matching TRBD2. The CDR3 covers 17 residues. The V and J ends lost 4 bases and 7 bases, in that order; junction bases with no gene match: 9.

This clonotype has at least ten counts. This sequence joins TRBV29-1 and TRBJ1-1; TRBD1 is a possible D gene (5 bases). Trimming took 7 bases from V and 1 from J, leaving 10 bases between them. Germline V gene lookup returns CDR1 SQVTM and CDR2 ANQGSEA. The CDR3 length is 12 residues. This chain's CDR3 is CSETTENTEAFF. The CDR3 DNA is TGCAGCGAGACGACAGAGAACACTGAAGCTTTCTTT.

This clonotype was seen a few times. The chain couples TRBV7-3 to TRBJ2-2; D possibly corresponds to TRBD1 (6 bases). V was pared by 4 bases and J by 5 bases, with 11 bases between. This CDR3 is 14 amino acids long. From germline, CDR1 is SGHTA and CDR2 FQGTGA. DNA for the CDR3: TGTGCCAGCAGCTCTGGACAGAGGACCGGGGAGCTGTTTTTT. Its protein product is CASSSGQRTGELFF.

A few counts support this clonotype. This chain connects TRBV7-9 to TRBJ2-5; D may be TRBD1 or TRBD2 (7 bases each). The V gene lost 5 bases and the J gene lost 3 bases, with 19 bases spanning the gap. CDR3 length equals 16 residues. Germline loops: CDR1 SEHNR, CDR2 FQNEAQ (reference sequence). The chain's CDR3 is CASSPGGGGKEETQYF. CDR3 nucleotide sequence: TGTGCCAGCAGCCCAGGGGGGGGGGGGAAAGAAGAGACCCAGTACTTC.

The chain links TRBV29-1 to TRBJ1-2; D unresolved. Germline CDR1 reads SQVTM; CDR2 reads ANQGSEA. The CDR3 sequence is 12 residues long. V was cut by 4 bases and J by 2 bases, with 8 bases left in between. The DNA for the CDR3 is TGCAGCGTTGTTTCAGCCAACTATGGCTACACCTTC. It translates to CSVVSANYGYTF. Together with reference TRBV29-1 and TRBJ1-2, the CDR3 gives the full variable domain: SAVISQKPSRDICQRGTSLTIQCQVDSQVTMMFWYRQQPGQSLTLIATANQGSEATYESGFVIDKFPISRPNLTFSTLTVSNMSPEDSSIYLCSVVSANYGYTFGSGTRLTVV.